A single sample is the source of the 7 T cell receptor beta chains below, sequenced in a study of Graves' ophthalmopathy and Graves' hyperthyroidism (dated by TCRdb to 2016 to 2019). Sequencer: Illumina HiSeq 2000. TCR beta CDR3 regions were amplified from RNA transcripts for repertoire sequencing. A first-round RT-PCR used HTBI primers with the Qiagen OneStep RT-PCR kit, followed by a second-round multiplex PCR, size selection and purification. Using fastp at Q25 and MiXCR, TCRdb reprocessed the public reads and kept productive beta chains. One record per CDR3 amino acid sequence lists the most common genes and DNA. For this sample there are 660,000 or so distinct CDR3 sequences; about two fifths appear just once. The top ten hold more than 3% of the sample. Material for sequencing was peripheral blood. The receptors derive from an adult man with Graves' ophthalmopathy.

The genes are TRBV2 and TRBJ2-7, with D possibly being TRBD2 (5 bases). CDR3 length: 14 residues. The germline V gene encodes CDR1 SNHLY and CDR2 FYNNEI. V was shortened by 6 bases and J by 2 bases, with 14 bases between the two germline ends. CDR3 nucleotide sequence: TGTGCCAGCAGCGTTGCCGCGGAGGCCTACGAGCAGTACTTC. It encodes CASSVAAEAYEQYF.

The chain links TRBV7-9 to TRBJ2-5; 7 bases are a match to TRBD1. Trimming cost V 4 bases and J 5 bases; bases outside gene matches: 10. This CDR3 has 15 amino acids. The germline V gene has CDR1 SEHNR and CDR2 FQNEAQ (reference sequence). The CDR3 reads CASSSLTGSGETQYF. In DNA, the CDR3 is TGTGCCAGCAGCTCCCTGACAGGGTCCGGGGAGACCCAGTACTTC.

This clonotype was picked up a small number of times. The V call is TRBV12-3 or TRBV12-4, the J call TRBJ1-2; the match to TRBD1 covers 10 bases. The CDR3 is 13 residues long. With V trimmed by 5 bases and J by 7 bases, 4 bases remained unmatched. The CDR3 coding sequence is TGTGCCAGCAGTGAACGGACAGGGGGTGGCTACACCTTC. Residues: CASSERTGGGYTF.

This clonotype showed up many times. V is TRBV25-1 and J is TRBJ1-5; 8 positions match TRBD1. CDR3 size: 14 residues. Per germline, CDR1 MGHDK and CDR2 SYGVNS. V lost 7 bases to trimming and J lost 4 bases; unmatched junction nucleotides: 6. DNA of the CDR3: TGTGCCAGCACCTGGGACAGGAAAAATCAGCCCCAGCATTTT. Amino acids: CASTWDRKNQPQHF.

This clonotype has a count of ten or more. The CDR3 spells CASSGTGKDQPQHF. DNA of the CDR3: TGTGCCAGCTCCGGGACAGGTAAAGATCAGCCCCAGCATTTT. The chain uses TRBV2 and TRBJ1-5, with 8 positions matching TRBD1. Germline-derived CDR1 and CDR2 are SNHLY and FYNNEI. There are 14 residues in the CDR3. V gave up 8 bases and J gave up 5 bases; unmatched junction bases: 8.

V and J are TRBV24-1 and TRBJ2-2; TRBD2 is a possible D gene (7 bases). The CDR3 covers 16 residues. V was trimmed by 3 bases and J by 7 bases, leaving 17 bases between them. Germline loops: CDR1 KGHDR, CDR2 SFDVKD. Here the CDR3 reads CATSDLYRGADGELFF. CDR3 nucleotide sequence: TGTGCCACCAGTGATCTTTACCGGGGGGCCGACGGGGAGCTGTTTTTT.

The V and J genes are TRBV9 and TRBJ2-7; TRBD1 might be the D (5 bases). The V and J ends lost 5 bases and 3 bases respectively, with 12 bases between them. This CDR3 has 13 residues. CDR1 and CDR2 (germline): SGDLS, YYNGEE. As DNA, the CDR3 is TGTGCCAGCAGTGAAATCAGGGACTACGAGCAGTACTTC. As protein: CASSEIRDYEQYF.